One and the same sample provided the 12 T cell receptor beta chains below, sequenced in a study of T cell responses to AZD1222 COVID-19 vaccine. Generated by immunoSEQ multiplex PCR, the TCRdb table keeps only in-frame clones and is missing some. The table includes 90,000 to 150,000 clones, roughly 90% detected once. The material was peripheral blood, obtained on day 0 of AZD1222 vaccination. The receptors were gathered from an adult in good health.

The chain uses TRBV20-1 and TRBJ2-7; D is perhaps TRBD1 or TRBD2 (5 bases each). V shed 3 bases and J shed 0 bases, with 12 bases lying between them. Germline V gene lookup returns CDR1 DFQATT and CDR2 SNEGSKA (reference sequence). The CDR3 runs to 14 residues. CDR3 sequence reads: CSASFGTSSYEQYF. The CDR3, as DNA: TGCAGTGCTAGTTTCGGGACGAGCTCCTACGAGCAGTACTTC.

The chain combines TRBV4-1 with TRBJ1-5; TRBD1 matches at 9 bases. The V gene's germline CDR1 is MGHRA and CDR2 YSYEKL. This CDR3 spans 15 amino acids. V lost 4 bases, J lost 6 bases, and 7 bases stayed unmatched. The CDR3 spells CASSPWDREFQPQHF. The DNA of the CDR3 is TGCGCCAGCAGCCCTTGGGACAGGGAATTTCAGCCCCAGCATTTT.

The chain links TRBV18 to TRBJ1-2; D uncertain. The CDR3 contains 13 residues. Germline loops: CDR1 KGHSH, CDR2 LQKENI. V dropped 5 bases and J dropped 4 bases, with 11 bases sitting between them. CDR3 loop: CASSLAGTYGYTF. The CDR3 nucleotides read TGTGCCAGCTCATTAGCAGGTACCTATGGCTACACCTTC.

Regarding this clone: The junction differs from germline at one of its ends, possibly a read error. The V and J genes are TRBV7-7 and TRBJ2-1; 10 nucleotides align to TRBD1. The CDR3 sequence is 13 residues long. The V gene's germline CDR1 is SSHAT and CDR2 FNYEAQ (reference sequence). The CDR3 bases are TGTGCTAGCAGCTCCGGGACAGGGGACGAGCAGTTCTTC. Translation gives CASSSGTGDEQFF.

CDR3 protein: CASRPSGGAGNEQFF. As DNA, the CDR3 is TGTGCCAGCAGACCTAGCGGGGGGGCAGGGAATGAGCAGTTCTTC. This sequence joins TRBV11-2 and TRBJ2-1, with TRBD2 identical over 12 bases. In germline, CDR1 is SGHAT, CDR2 FQNNGV. The V segment lost 6 bases and the J segment 7 bases; nucleotides outside the gene matches: 7. This CDR3 contains 15 residues.

The chain recombines TRBV19 with TRBJ2-7, with D uncertain. Per germline, CDR1 LNHDA and CDR2 SQIVND (reference sequence). This CDR3 has 13 residues. Trimming removed 3 bases from V and 5 bases from J, with 11 bases in between. CDR3 sequence reads: CASSIGLPNEQYF. In DNA form, the CDR3 reads TGTGCCAGTAGTATCGGCCTCCCCAACGAGCAGTACTTC.

CDR3 sequence (DNA): TGTGCCAGCAGCCTGACAGGGGTGTTTTCGAATGAGCAGTTCTTC. It translates to CASSLTGVFSNEQFF. The chain employs TRBV7-2 and TRBJ2-1; 8 nucleotides agree with TRBD1. Trimming at V came to 5 bases and at J to 7 bases, leaving 10 bases not matched to a gene. Per the germline V gene, CDR1 is SGHTA and CDR2 is FQGNSA. The CDR3 is 15 amino acids.

The chain combines TRBV5-6 with TRBJ1-4; TRBD1 matches 7 bases. This CDR3 region has 15 residues. Germline CDR1 and CDR2: SGHDT and YYEEEE. Losses at the gene ends were 4 bases for V and 4 bases for J; bases not matched to a gene: 7. For the CDR3, the DNA is TGTGCCAGCAGCGTGGGGGACAGAAGTAATGAAAAACTGTTTTTT. Its protein is CASSVGDRSNEKLFF.

The rearrangement links TRBV6-2 or TRBV6-3 to TRBJ2-1; 9 nucleotides align to TRBD2. Germline trimming cut 5 bases from V and 6 bases from J; bases unmatched to any gene: 17. The CDR3 has 18 residues. Germline V gene data show CDR1 as MNHEY and CDR2 as SVGEGT. In DNA form, the CDR3 reads TGTGCCAGCAGTAACCGGGGGTCGACTAGCGGTATTATCAATGAGCAGTTCTTC. Its translation: CASSNRGSTSGIINEQFF.

The chain joins TRBV15 to TRBJ1-2, with 11 nucleotides matching TRBD1. With 2 bases clipped from V and 5 bases from J, the junction kept 7 bases outside the gene matches. The CDR3 is made up of 16 amino acids. Germline V gene lookup returns CDR1 LNHNV and CDR2 YYDKDF (reference sequence). The CDR3 spells CATSRSTGTGGYGYTF. CDR3 bases: TGTGCCACCAGCAGATCCACCGGGACAGGGGGGTATGGCTACACCTTC.

The chain combines TRBV6-6 with TRBJ1-5; D not resolved. The CDR3 has 16 residues. Germline V lookup: CDR1 MNHNY, CDR2 SVGAGI (reference sequence). Trimming removed 0 bases at V and 7 bases at J, with 16 bases between. CDR3 residues: CASSYSNDMLGQPQHF. The CDR3 DNA is TGTGCCAGCAGTTACTCGAACGACATGCTGGGACAGCCCCAGCATTTT.

The chain joins TRBV7-9 to TRBJ1-3; weak D call: TRBD1 (5 bases). The V and J ends lost 7 bases and 6 bases respectively, with 19 bases between them. Germline V gene lookup returns CDR1 SEHNR and CDR2 FQNEAQ (reference sequence). CDR3 length: 15 residues. The CDR3 reads CASIPGGGSVNTIYF. CDR3 bases: TGTGCCAGCATCCCCGGGGGAGGGAGCGTAAACACCATATATTTT.